The clone carrying this T cell receptor (beta chain) was picked up a small number of times. The sample is drawn from a study of T-cell memory formation after mild COVID-19. From germline, CDR1 is MGHRA and CDR2 YSYEKL. V dropped 3 bases and J dropped 4 bases, with 15 bases sitting between them. The CDR3 sequence is 15 residues long. TCRdb fed the 5' RACE reads into MiXCR, producing one record per CDR3 protein. The sample includes 170,000 or so distinct CDR3 sequences, roughly a fifth of them seen just once. Input material: PBMCs or a T cell subset sorted from them (not recorded which). The receptor was derived from an adult woman who had mild COVID-19 (a few samples of this study predate the infection). Cell type and time point are not known. This rearrangement joins TRBV4-1 to TRBJ2-5; a possible D gene is TRBD1 (6 bases). Here the CDR3 reads CASSHETGMGETQYF. The CDR3 DNA sequence: TGCGCCAGCAGCCATGAAACAGGGATGGGAGAGACCCAGTACTTC.